This TCR beta chain emerged from a study of cytomegalovirus exposure and HLA in healthy donors. V was pared by 4 bases and J by 3 bases, with 13 bases between. This CDR3 is built from 14 residues. CDR1 and CDR2 from the germline V gene are SNHLY and FYNNEI. The primer mix had 60 Vbeta and 13 Jbeta primers. Using immunoSEQ multiplex PCR, the repertoire was profiled, and TCRdb retains in-frame clones only, with some absent. With 150,000 or so clones in the sample, the ten largest clones hold approximately 2.3%. This TCR came from a man aged 25 to 40 in good health and CMV-seronegative. The sequencing input was PBMCs. The J gene is TRBJ2-7, the V gene TRBV2; maybe TRBD1 (6 bases). The chain's CDR3 is CASSVQGVVYEQYF. As DNA, the CDR3 is TGTGCCAGCAGTGTACAGGGAGTGGTCTACGAGCAGTACTTC. The complete variable domain, with remaining parts taken from reference TRBV2 and TRBJ2-7, reads EPEVTQTPSHQVTQMGQEVILRCVPISNHLYFYWYRQILGQKVEFLVSFYNNEISEKSEIFDDQFSVERPDGSNFTLKIRSTKLEDSAMYFCASSVQGVVYEQYFGPGTRLTVT.